One and the same sample provided the 18 T cell receptor beta chains below, sequenced in a study of blood T cell repertoires in COVID-19. Sequencing was performed with immunoSEQ multiplex PCR; in TCRdb, only in-frame clones are kept and a portion is missing. The repertoire holds about 250,000 clones, with more than 75% as singletons. The material sequenced was PBMCs or T cells enriched from blood (not recorded which). These receptors originate from a man in his forties who had recovered from COVID-19.

The rearrangement joins TRBV18 to TRBJ2-2, with D unresolved. V dropped 3 bases and J dropped 7 bases, with 18 bases sitting between them. Germline CDR1 reads KGHSH; CDR2 reads LQKENI. This CDR3 has 16 residues. CDR3 coding DNA: TGTGCCAGCTCACCCCAACGTCCCCTTTCCGGCGGGGAGCTGTTTTTT. Its translation is CASSPQRPLSGGELFF.

The V gene is TRBV10-3, the J gene TRBJ1-2; D is unresolved. V was clipped by 2 bases and J by 4 bases, with 11 bases between them. The CDR3 has 14 residues. The germline gives CDR1 ENHRY, CDR2 SYGVKD. The CDR3 DNA reads TGTGCCATCAGTGAGGGAAGGGAGGCCTATGGCTACACCTTC. This encodes CAISEGREAYGYTF.

The CDR3 DNA reads as TGTGCCAGCCTTAGCGGGGGGGCGCTTACGGGAAACACCATATATTTT. As protein: CASLSGGALTGNTIYF. The chain links TRBV2 to TRBJ1-3; weak D call: TRBD1 (6 bases). V gave up 8 bases and J gave up 4 bases, with 21 bases separating them. Germline lookup yields CDR1 SNHLY and CDR2 FYNNEI. The CDR3 spans 16 residues.

The chain is built from TRBV5-1 and TRBJ1-3, with a weak D call TRBD1 (6 bases). The CDR3 sequence is 15 residues long. CDR1 and CDR2 (germline): SGHRS, YFSETQ. V lost 2 bases, J lost 6 bases, and 15 bases lay in between. The CDR3 region is CASSFQQGGVNTIYF. CDR3 in DNA: TGCGCCAGCAGCTTTCAACAGGGAGGGGTAAACACCATATATTTT. The variable domain in full, with the rest retrieved from reference TRBV5-1 and TRBJ1-3, is KAGVTQTPRYLIKTRGQQVTLSCSPISGHRSVSWYQQTPGQGLQFLFEYFSETQRNKGNFPGRFSGRQFSNSRSEMNVSTLELGDSALYLCASSFQQGGVNTIYFGEGSWLTVV.

V usage is TRBV19 and J usage is TRBJ2-3; D perhaps matches TRBD1 (6 bases). The germline V and J ends were trimmed by 6 bases and 4 bases, with 23 bases remaining between them. Per the germline V gene, CDR1 is LNHDA and CDR2 is SQIVND (reference sequence). The CDR3 covers 17 residues. The CDR3 region has the DNA TGTGCCAGTAGCCCACCCCAGGGGCGCGGAGTCTCAGATACGCAGTATTTT. Amino acids: CASSPPQGRGVSDTQYF.

This chain joins TRBV6-6 and TRBJ2-7; 10 bases fit TRBD1. This CDR3 region has 16 residues. V lost 6 bases and J lost 2; bases outside the gene matches: 10. CDR1 and CDR2 (germline): MNHNY, SVGAGI (reference sequence). CDR3 DNA sequence: TGTGCCAGCAGCCAGCAGGGGGGACAGGGGCCCTACGAGCAGTACTTC. Residues: CASSQQGGQGPYEQYF.

The chain couples TRBV27 to TRBJ2-6; tentative D call: TRBD2 (6 bases). Germline values: CDR1 MNHEY, CDR2 SMNVEV (reference sequence). This CDR3 is built from 16 residues. Trimming removed 6 bases from V and 0 bases from J, with 12 bases in between. This CDR3 is CASRTGRGSGANVLTF. Written as DNA, the CDR3 is TGTGCCAGCAGGACCGGGCGGGGCTCTGGGGCCAACGTCCTGACTTTC.

J is TRBJ2-7 and V is TRBV7-2; the D gene is possibly TRBD1 (5 bases). V was cut by 7 bases and J by 3 bases, with 16 bases left in between. The CDR3 spans 14 residues. CDR1 is SGHTA and CDR2 is FQGNSA in the germline V gene. In nucleotides, the CDR3 is TGTGCCAGCAACCACTACGACAGCAGCTACGAGCAGTACTTC. Its protein product is CASNHYDSSYEQYF.

This clone was seen a few times. The chain couples TRBV7-9 to TRBJ2-1; the D gene is possibly TRBD1 (5 bases). V lost 8 bases to trimming and J lost 2 bases, with 19 bases between them. CDR1 and CDR2 from the germline V gene are SEHNR and FQNEAQ (reference sequence). This CDR3 spans 16 amino acids. CDR3 nucleotides: TGTGCCAGCGGGAACCGGGTTAAGGGGACCTACAATGAGCAGTTCTTC. This codes for CASGNRVKGTYNEQFF. The whole variable domain, filled in from reference TRBV7-9 and TRBJ2-1, reads DTGVSQNPRHKITKRGQNVTFRCDPISEHNRLYWYRQTLGQGPEFLTYFQNEAQLEKSRLLSDRFSAERPKGSFSTLEIQRTEQGDSAMYLCASGNRVKGTYNEQFFGPGTRLTVL.

The chain uses TRBV13 and TRBJ2-5, with TRBD2 identical over 8 bases. The trim removed 3 bases at V and 6 bases at J, leaving 6 bases unmatched. There are 14 residues in the CDR3. Germline V gives CDR1 PRHDT, CDR2 FYEKMQ (reference sequence). Here the CDR3 DNA reads TGTGCCAGCAGCTTTGTACGGGAGGGCCAGACCCAGTACTTC. Protein product: CASSFVREGQTQYF.

This rearrangement joins TRBV4-1 to TRBJ2-5; D not resolved. This CDR3 has 11 residues. V was shortened by 1 base and J by 5 bases, with 2 bases between the two germline ends. CDR1 is MGHRA and CDR2 is YSYEKL in the germline V gene. CDR3 residues: CASSQAETQYF. The CDR3 DNA reads as TGCGCCAGCAGCCAAGCGGAGACCCAGTACTTC.

This chain links TRBV7-9 with TRBJ1-2, with D unclear. This CDR3 is built from 14 residues. CDR1 is SEHNR and CDR2 is FQNEAQ in the germline V gene (reference sequence). Trimming took off 1 base at V and 5 bases at J, with 11 bases between the two ends. CDR3: CASSLGTKLYGYTF. Here the CDR3 DNA reads TGTGCCAGCAGCTTAGGAACCAAGCTATATGGCTACACCTTC.

This clone was detected once. This chain joins TRBV10-3 and TRBJ2-3; D is unresolved. Germline CDR1 and CDR2: ENHRY and SYGVKD. Between the trimmed V and J ends, which lost 0 bases and 3 bases, there was a span of 13 bases. The length of the CDR3 is 16 residues. CDR3 coding DNA: TGTGCCATCAGTGAGTCGTGGTCGGGTTCGACAGATACGCAGTATTTT. This sequence encodes CAISESWSGSTDTQYF.

This sequence joins TRBV4-3 and TRBJ2-1; 12 bases agree with TRBD2. Trimming cost V 0 bases and J 9 bases; bases outside gene matches: 12. This CDR3 has 18 residues. From germline, CDR1 is LGHNA and CDR2 YSLEER. The CDR3 loop reads CASSQEPSGGAFFGEQFF. CDR3 DNA: TGCGCCAGCAGCCAAGAGCCTAGCGGGGGGGCTTTTTTCGGTGAGCAGTTCTTC.

The rearrangement uses TRBV9 and TRBJ2-1; 10 bases agree with TRBD1. V trimming: 3 bases; J trimming: 5 bases; junction bases outside the gene matches: 11. The CDR3 is 17 residues long. Germline V gene sequence: CDR1 SGDLS, CDR2 YYNGEE. CDR3 protein: CASSATDRGGFNNEQFF. The DNA of the CDR3 is TGTGCCAGCAGCGCCACGGACAGGGGGGGATTTAACAATGAGCAGTTCTTC.

This sequence joins TRBV29-1 and TRBJ1-1; no definite D call. The CDR3 is 13 residues long. Between the trimmed V and J ends, which lost 0 bases and 4 bases, there was a span of 9 bases. Germline V gene lookup returns CDR1 SQVTM and CDR2 ANQGSEA. The CDR3 coding sequence is TGCAGCGTTGAAGAACCCCGCGGCACTGAAGCTTTCTTT. It encodes CSVEEPRGTEAFF.

There are a few counts of this clone. The sample contains more than one DNA sequence encoding this CDR3. The chain is built from TRBV2 and TRBJ1-1, with no clear D. V lost 6 bases and J 1 base, leaving 9 bases between the germline ends. The germline V gene has CDR1 SNHLY and CDR2 FYNNEI. The CDR3 sequence is 13 residues long. The CDR3 region has the DNA TGTGCCAGCAGCGACTCGGAGAACACTGAAGCTTTCTTT. This sequence encodes CASSDSENTEAFF.

The chain employs TRBV9 and TRBJ1-1; D uncertain. The CDR3 covers 12 residues. The V and J ends lost 2 bases and 7 bases respectively, with 9 bases between them. CDR1 and CDR2 from the germline V gene are SGDLS and YYNGEE. CDR3 sequence (DNA): TGTGCCAGCAGCGTCAGAGAGGGTGAAGCTTTCTTT. It translates to CASSVREGEAFF.